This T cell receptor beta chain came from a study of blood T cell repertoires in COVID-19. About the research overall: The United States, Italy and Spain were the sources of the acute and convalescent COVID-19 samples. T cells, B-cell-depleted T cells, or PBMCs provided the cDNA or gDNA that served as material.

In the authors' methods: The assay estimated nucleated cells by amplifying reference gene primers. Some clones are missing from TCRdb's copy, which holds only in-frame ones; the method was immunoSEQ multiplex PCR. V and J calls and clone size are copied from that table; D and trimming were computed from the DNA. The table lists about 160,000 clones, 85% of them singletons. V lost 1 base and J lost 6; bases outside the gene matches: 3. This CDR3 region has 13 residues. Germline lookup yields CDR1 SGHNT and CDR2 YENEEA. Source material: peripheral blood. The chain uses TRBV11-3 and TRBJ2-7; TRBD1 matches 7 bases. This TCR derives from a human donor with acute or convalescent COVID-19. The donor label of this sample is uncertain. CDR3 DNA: TGTGCCAGCAGCTTAGTGAGGGGGCTCGAGCAGTACTTC. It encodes CASSLVRGLEQYF.